One T cell receptor (beta chain) is described in this entry. The study amplified TCR beta CDR3 regions using RNA transcripts. In the first round, RT-PCR was carried out with HTBI primers, and a multiplex PCR formed the second round. TCRdb fed the multiplex PCR reads into MiXCR, producing one record per CDR3 protein. The sample has around 670,000 distinct CDR3 sequences; 35% to 50% are singletons. Ineligible for inclusion were patients with other autoimmune diseases, uncontrolled infections, pregnancy or lactation. The data are from a study of Graves' ophthalmopathy and Graves' hyperthyroidism. Trimming stripped 1 base from V and 0 bases from J, with 7 bases between. The CDR3 runs 14 residues. The germline CDR1 and CDR2 sequences are DFQATT and SNEGSKA (reference sequence).

This receptor was identified in an adult man with Graves' ophthalmopathy. Sequenced input: peripheral blood. The chain is built from TRBV20-1 and TRBJ1-5; no reliable D call. The DNA for the CDR3 is TGCAGTGCTAGAGGAGGGAATAGCAATCAGCCCCAGCATTTT. Residues: CSARGGNSNQPQHF.